This record looks at one TCR beta chain sequence and its context. What antigen it recognizes has not been identified. The record has no base qualities; no much larger clone is one base away. The study deep-sequenced TCR repertoires of sorted CD4+ and CD8+ blood T cells from severe aplastic anemia patients and healthy subjects. Ficoll-Paque density gradient centrifugation was used to isolate peripheral blood mononuclear cells. CD4+ and CD8+ T cells were sorted by FACS or magnetic beads before DNA extraction. Genomic DNA served as template for TCR beta VDJ combination and CDR3 sequence profiling. An Illumina HiSeq 2000 was used for TCR repertoire sequencing. Turning to the authors' computational methods: Repertoires were assessed using TRBV/TRBJ rearrangement plots, CDR3 size and DJ length profiles, and Simpson's diversity index. The most abundant DNA sequence in the deep sequencing data was taken as the immunodominant clone. CDR3 amino acid sequences were checked for sharing across subjects and were also compared against the VDJdb database and published repertoires. Using fastp trimming at Q25 and MiXCR clonotype assembly, TCRdb reanalyzed the public sequencing data and kept in-frame beta chains. One record per CDR3 amino acid sequence lists the most common genes and DNA. These V and J calls are TCRdb output, not the study's own analysis. A total of about 110,000 distinct CDR3 sequences appear in this sample, around 49% of them only once. The top ten constitute roughly a third of the sample.

The data originate from a study of CD8+CD57+ T cells in acquired aplastic anemia (dated by TCRdb to 2016 to 2018). Background for the entire study: Extracted DNA from sorted CD4+ and CD8+ cells averaged approximately 3 ug, ranging from roughly 0.2 to 30 ug. Healthy donor samples averaged roughly 10 million reads for CD4+ and fewer than 12 million for CD8+ cells.

Study-level results and caveats: Although around 30 CD8+ CDR3 sequences were shared by patients and controls, these sequences appeared highly expressed in patients and within the immunodominant clones of patients. Between patients and healthy controls, no significant difference in CD8+ Simpson's diversity was found (P=0.060).

Inclusive of the bounding cysteine and phenylalanine, the CDR3 is 16 residues long. Only the CDR3 part of the read is kept: 48 bases, read in frame from the first base. Relative to germline, V is 0 bases shorter and J is 4 bases shorter, with 15 bases between their ends. From the germline V gene (reference sequence), CDR1 is LNHNV and CDR2 is YYDKDF. The TCR sequence derives from a human donor in good health, serving as a control. The specimen was sorted CD4+, CD8+, or CD8+CD57+ T cells (not recorded which) from PBMCs. The chain links TRBV15 with TRBJ1-2, with TRBD1 perhaps the D gene, on 6 matching bases. The CDR3 protein is CATSREREAGVYGYTF. DNA sequence: TGTGCCACCAGCAGAGAAAGGGAGGCAGGGGTCTATGGCTACACCTTC.